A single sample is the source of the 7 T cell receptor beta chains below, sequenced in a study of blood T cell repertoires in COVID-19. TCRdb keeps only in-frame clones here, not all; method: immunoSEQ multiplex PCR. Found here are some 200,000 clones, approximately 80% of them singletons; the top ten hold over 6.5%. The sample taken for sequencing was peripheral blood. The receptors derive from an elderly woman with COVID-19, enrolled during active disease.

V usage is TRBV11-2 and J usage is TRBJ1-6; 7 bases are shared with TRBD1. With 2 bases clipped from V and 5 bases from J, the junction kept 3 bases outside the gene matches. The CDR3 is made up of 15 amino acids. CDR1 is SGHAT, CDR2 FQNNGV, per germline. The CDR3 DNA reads TGTGCCAGCAGCTTAATGGGACAGCATAATTCACCCCTCCACTTT. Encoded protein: CASSLMGQHNSPLHF.

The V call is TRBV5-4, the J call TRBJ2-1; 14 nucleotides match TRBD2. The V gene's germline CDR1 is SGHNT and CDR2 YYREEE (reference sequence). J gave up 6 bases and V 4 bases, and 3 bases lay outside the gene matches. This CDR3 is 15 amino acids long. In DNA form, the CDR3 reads TGTGCCAGCAGCACCGGGACTAGCGGGGGCAATGAGCAGTTCTTC. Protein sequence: CASSTGTSGGNEQFF.

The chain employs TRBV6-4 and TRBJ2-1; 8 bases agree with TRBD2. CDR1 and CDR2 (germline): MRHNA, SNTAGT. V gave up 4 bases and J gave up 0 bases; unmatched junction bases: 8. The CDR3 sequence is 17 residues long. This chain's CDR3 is CASSVVAGGSSYNEQFF. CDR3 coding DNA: TGTGCCAGCAGTGTAGTCGCGGGGGGAAGCTCCTACAATGAGCAGTTCTTC.

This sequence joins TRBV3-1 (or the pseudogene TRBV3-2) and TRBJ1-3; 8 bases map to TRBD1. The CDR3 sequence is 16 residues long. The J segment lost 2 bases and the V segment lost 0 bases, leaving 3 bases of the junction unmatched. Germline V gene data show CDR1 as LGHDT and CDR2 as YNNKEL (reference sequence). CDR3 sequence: CASSQDWTGTGNTIYF. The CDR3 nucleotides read TGTGCCAGCAGCCAAGATTGGACAGGGACTGGAAACACCATATATTTT.

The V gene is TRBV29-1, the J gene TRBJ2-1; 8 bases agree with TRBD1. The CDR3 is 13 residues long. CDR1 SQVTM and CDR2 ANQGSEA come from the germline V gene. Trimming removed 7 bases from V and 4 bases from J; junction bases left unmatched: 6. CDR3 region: CSGGDRRYNEQFF. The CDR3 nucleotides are TGCAGCGGGGGGGACAGGAGGTACAATGAGCAGTTCTTC.

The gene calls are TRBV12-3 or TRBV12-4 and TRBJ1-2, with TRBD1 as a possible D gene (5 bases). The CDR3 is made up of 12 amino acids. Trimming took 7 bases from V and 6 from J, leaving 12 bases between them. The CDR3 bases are TGTGCCAGCACCAATCAGGGCCATGGCTACACCTTC. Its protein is CASTNQGHGYTF.

The CDR3 loop reads CASSSVNYGYTF. The CDR3 region has the DNA TGTGCCAGTAGTTCCGTTAACTATGGCTACACCTTC. The chain links TRBV19 to TRBJ1-2; no firm D call. V gave up 5 bases and J gave up 1 base, with 5 bases separating them. Germline values: CDR1 LNHDA, CDR2 SQIVND (reference sequence). This CDR3 is 12 amino acids long.